What follows is one T cell receptor beta chain and its context. MiXCR, run by TCRdb on the RT-PCR reads, gives a single entry per CDR3 protein. Among about 700,000 distinct CDR3 sequences, 12% to 15% were seen once, and the ten largest hold about 3.6%. This clonotype originated in a female donor in good health, serving as a healthy control. Sequences were obtained from memory CD4+ T cells from blood.

The CDR3 coding sequence is TGCAGTGCAAAGACAGGGCCGGGGAACACTGAAGCTTTCTTT. Its protein product is CSAKTGPGNTEAFF. J is TRBJ1-1 and V is TRBV20-1; TRBD1 aligns across 7 bases. Germline V CDR1 and CDR2: DFQATT, SNEGSKA (reference sequence). The junction had 8 bases not matched to a gene; V was cut back by 6 bases and J by 1 base. The CDR3 has 14 residues.